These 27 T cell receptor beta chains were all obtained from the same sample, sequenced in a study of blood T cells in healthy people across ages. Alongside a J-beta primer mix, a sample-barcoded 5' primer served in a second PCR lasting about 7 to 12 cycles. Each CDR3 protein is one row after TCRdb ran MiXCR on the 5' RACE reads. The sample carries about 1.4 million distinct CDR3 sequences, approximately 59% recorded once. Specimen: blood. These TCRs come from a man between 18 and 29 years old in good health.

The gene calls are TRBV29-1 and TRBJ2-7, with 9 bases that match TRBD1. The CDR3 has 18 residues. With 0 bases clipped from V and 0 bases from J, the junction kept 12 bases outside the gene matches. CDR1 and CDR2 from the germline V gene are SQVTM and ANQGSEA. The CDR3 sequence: CSVEEHSPGTGFSYEQYF. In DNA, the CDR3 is TGCAGCGTTGAAGAGCATAGCCCCGGGACAGGGTTCTCCTACGAGCAGTACTTC.

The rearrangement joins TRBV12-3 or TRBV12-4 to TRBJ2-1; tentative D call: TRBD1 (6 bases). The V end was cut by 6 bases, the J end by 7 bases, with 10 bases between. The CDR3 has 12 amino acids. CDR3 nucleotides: TGTGCCAGCAGGGACAGCAAGAATGAGCAGTTCTTC. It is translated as CASRDSKNEQFF.

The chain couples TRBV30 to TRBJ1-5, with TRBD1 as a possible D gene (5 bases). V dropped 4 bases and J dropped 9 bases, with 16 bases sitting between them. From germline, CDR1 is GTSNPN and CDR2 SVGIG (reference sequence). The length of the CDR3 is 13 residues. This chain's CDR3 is CAWMPASQGPQHF. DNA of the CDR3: TGTGCCTGGATGCCCGCGAGCCAGGGGCCCCAGCATTTT.

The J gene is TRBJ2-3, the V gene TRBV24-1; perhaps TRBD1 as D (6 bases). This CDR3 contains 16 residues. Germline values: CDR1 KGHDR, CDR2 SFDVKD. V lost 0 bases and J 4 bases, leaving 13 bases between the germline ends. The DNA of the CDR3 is TGTGCCACCAGTGATTTGGGGGGCGGTGAGCCAGATACGCAGTATTTT. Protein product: CATSDLGGGEPDTQYF.

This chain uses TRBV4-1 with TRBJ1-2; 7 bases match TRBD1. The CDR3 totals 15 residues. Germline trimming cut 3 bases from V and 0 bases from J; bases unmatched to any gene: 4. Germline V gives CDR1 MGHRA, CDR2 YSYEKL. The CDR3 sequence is CASSQGQRANYGYTF. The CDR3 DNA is TGCGCCAGCAGCCAGGGACAGCGAGCTAACTATGGCTACACCTTC.

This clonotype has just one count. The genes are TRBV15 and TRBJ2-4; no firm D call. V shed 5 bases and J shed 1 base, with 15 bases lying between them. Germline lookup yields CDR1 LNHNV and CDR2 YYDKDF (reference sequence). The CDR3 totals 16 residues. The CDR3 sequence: CATSLPGGSAKNIQYF. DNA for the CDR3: TGTGCCACCAGCTTGCCGGGTGGGTCGGCCAAAAACATTCAGTACTTC.

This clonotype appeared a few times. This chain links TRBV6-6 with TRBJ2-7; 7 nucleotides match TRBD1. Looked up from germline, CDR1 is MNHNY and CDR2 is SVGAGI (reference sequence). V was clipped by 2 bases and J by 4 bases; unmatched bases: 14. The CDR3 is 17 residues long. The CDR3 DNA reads TGTGCCAGCAGTTACGGGAGAGGTGACAGGGAACTTTACGAGCAGTACTTC. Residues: CASSYGRGDRELYEQYF.

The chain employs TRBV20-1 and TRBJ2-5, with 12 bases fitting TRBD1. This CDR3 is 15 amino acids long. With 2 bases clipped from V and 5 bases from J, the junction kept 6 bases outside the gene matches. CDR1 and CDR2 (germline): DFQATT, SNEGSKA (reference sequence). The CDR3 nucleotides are TGCAGTGCTAGACGTGGGGACAGGGGGCACGAGACCCAGTACTTC. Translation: CSARRGDRGHETQYF.

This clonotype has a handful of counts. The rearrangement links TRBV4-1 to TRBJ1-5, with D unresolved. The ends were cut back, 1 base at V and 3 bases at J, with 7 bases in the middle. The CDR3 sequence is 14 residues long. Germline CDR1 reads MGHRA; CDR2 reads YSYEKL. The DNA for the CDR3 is TGCGCCAGCAGCCAAGTTCCGTCCAATCAGCCCCAGCATTTT. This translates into CASSQVPSNQPQHF.

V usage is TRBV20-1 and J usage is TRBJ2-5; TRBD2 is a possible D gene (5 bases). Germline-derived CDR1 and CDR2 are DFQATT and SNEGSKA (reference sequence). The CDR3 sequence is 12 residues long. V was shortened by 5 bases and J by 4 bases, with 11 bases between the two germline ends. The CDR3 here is CSADPGGETQYF. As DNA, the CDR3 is TGCAGTGCTGACCCTGGAGGAGAGACCCAGTACTTC.

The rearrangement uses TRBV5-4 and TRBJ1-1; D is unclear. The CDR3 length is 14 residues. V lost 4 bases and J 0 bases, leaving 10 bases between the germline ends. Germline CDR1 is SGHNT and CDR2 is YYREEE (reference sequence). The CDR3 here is CASSVPFMNTEAFF. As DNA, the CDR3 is TGTGCCAGCAGCGTACCATTCATGAACACTGAAGCTTTCTTT.

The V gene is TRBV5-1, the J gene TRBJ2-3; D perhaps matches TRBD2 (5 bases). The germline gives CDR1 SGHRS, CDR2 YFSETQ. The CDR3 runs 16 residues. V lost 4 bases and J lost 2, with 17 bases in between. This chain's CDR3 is CASSLKMGRATDTQYF. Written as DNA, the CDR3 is TGCGCCAGCAGCCTAAAAATGGGGAGAGCCACAGATACGCAGTATTTT. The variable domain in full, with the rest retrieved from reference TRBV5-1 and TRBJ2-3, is KAGVTQTPRYLIKTRGQQVTLSCSPISGHRSVSWYQQTPGQGLQFLFEYFSETQRNKGNFPGRFSGRQFSNSRSEMNVSTLELGDSALYLCASSLKMGRATDTQYFGPGTRLTVL.

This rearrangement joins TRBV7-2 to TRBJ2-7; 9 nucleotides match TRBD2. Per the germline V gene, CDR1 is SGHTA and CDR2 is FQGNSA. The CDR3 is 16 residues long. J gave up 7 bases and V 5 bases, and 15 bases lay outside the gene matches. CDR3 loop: CASSPLSGSAYNEQYF. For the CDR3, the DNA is TGTGCCAGCAGCCCCCTTAGCGGGAGCGCCTACAATGAGCAGTACTTC.

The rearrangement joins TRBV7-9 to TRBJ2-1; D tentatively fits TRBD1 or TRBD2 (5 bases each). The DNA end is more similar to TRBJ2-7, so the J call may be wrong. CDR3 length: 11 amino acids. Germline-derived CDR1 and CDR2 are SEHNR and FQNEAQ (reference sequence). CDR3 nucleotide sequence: TGTGCCAGCGGTACGGGGCTTGAGCAGTACTTC. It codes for CASGTGLEQYF.

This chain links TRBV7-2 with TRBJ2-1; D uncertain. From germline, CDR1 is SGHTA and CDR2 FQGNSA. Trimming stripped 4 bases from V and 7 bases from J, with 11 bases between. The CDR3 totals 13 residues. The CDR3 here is CASSSAMGNEQFF. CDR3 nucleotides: TGTGCCAGCAGCTCGGCGATGGGAAATGAGCAGTTCTTC.

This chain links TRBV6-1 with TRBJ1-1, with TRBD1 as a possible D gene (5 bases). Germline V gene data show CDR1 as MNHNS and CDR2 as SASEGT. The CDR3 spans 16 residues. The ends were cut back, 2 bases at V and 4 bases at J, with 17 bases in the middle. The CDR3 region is CASSEMSYGAVTEAFF. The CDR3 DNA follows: TGTGCCAGCAGTGAAATGTCGTACGGGGCTGTCACTGAAGCTTTCTTT.

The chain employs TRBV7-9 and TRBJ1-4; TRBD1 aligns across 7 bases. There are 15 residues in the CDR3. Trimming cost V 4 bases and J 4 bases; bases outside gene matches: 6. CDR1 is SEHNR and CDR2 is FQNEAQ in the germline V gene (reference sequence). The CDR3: CASSSGQARNEKLFF. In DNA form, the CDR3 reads TGTGCCAGCAGCTCCGGACAGGCACGTAATGAAAAACTGTTTTTT.

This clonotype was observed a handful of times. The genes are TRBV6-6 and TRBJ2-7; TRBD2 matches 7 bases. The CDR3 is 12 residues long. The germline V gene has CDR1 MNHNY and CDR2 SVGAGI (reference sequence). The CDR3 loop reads CATSSGSYEQYF. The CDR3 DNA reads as TGTGCTACCTCTAGCGGCTCCTACGAGCAGTACTTC.

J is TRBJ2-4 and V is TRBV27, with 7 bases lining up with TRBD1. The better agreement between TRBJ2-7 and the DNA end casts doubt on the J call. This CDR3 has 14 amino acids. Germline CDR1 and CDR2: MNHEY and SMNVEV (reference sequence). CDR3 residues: CASSLRDRKGEQYF. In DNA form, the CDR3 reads TGTGCCAGCAGTCTCCGGGACAGAAAGGGCGAGCAGTACTTC.

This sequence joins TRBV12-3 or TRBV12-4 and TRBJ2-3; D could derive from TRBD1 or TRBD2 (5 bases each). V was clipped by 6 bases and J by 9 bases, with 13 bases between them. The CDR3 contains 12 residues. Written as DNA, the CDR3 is TGTGCCAGCAGCCCACTGGGGGTCACGCAGTATTTT. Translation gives CASSPLGVTQYF.

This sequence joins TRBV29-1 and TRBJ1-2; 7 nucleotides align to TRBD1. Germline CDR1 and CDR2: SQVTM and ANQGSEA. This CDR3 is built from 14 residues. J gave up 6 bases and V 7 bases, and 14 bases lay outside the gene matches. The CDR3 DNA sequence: TGCAGCGCTGACACTCCGGGACAGTTCCATGGCTACACCTTC. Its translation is CSADTPGQFHGYTF.

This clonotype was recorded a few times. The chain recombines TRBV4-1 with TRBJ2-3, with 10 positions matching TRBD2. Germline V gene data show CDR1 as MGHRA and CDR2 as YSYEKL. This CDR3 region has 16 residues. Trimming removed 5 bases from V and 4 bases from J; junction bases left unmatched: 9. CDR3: CASSGTLAGVADTQYF. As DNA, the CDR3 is TGCGCCAGCAGCGGAACCCTAGCGGGGGTGGCAGATACGCAGTATTTT.

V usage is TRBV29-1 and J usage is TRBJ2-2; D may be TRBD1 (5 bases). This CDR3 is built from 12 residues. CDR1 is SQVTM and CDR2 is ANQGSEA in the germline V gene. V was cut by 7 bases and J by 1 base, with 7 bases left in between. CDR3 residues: CSATGNTGELFF. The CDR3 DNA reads TGCAGCGCAACAGGGAACACCGGGGAGCTGTTTTTT.

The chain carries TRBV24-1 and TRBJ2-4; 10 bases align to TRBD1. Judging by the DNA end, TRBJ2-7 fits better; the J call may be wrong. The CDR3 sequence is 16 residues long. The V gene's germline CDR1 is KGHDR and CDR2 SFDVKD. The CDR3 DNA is TGTGCCACCAGTGATTCCTCGACAGGGGGCATTTACGAGCAGTACTTC. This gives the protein CATSDSSTGGIYEQYF.

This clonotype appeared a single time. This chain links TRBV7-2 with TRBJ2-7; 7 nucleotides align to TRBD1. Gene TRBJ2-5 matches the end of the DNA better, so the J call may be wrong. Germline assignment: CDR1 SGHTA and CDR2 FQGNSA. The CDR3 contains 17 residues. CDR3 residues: CASSLVGSGGLSETQYF. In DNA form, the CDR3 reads TGTGCCAGCAGCTTAGTGGGGTCAGGGGGATTGTCAGAGACCCAGTACTTC.

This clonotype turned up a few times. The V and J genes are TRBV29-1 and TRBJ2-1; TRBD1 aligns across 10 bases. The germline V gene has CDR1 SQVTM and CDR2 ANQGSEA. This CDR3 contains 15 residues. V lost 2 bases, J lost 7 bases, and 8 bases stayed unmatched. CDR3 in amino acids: CSVELDRGWWNEQFF. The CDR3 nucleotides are TGCAGCGTTGAATTGGACAGGGGGTGGTGGAATGAGCAGTTCTTC.

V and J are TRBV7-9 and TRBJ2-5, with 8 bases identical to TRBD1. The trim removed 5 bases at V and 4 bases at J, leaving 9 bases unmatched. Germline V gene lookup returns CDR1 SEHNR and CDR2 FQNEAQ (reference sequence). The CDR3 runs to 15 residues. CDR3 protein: CASSAIRGRLETQYF. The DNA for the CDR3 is TGTGCCAGCAGCGCAATCAGGGGGCGCCTAGAGACCCAGTACTTC.